The 11 T cell receptor beta chains presented below share a single source sample, sequenced in a study of cytomegalovirus exposure and HLA in healthy donors. PCR amplification relied on 60 Vbeta primers (plus 13 Jbeta primers). Generated by immunoSEQ multiplex PCR, the TCRdb table keeps only in-frame clones and is missing some. The table includes 150,000 to 200,000 clones, approximately 70% detected once. The sample was PBMCs. The receptors stem from a man aged 35 to 55 in good health and CMV-seropositive.

This chain uses TRBV9 with TRBJ2-2; 8 bases are a match to TRBD1. The germline CDR1 and CDR2 sequences are SGDLS and YYNGEE. The V gene end was trimmed by 3 bases and the J gene end by 1 base; junction bases not matched to a gene: 5. The CDR3 runs 16 residues. DNA of the CDR3: TGTGCCAGCAGCGCCAGGACAGGGATGAACACCGGGGAGCTGTTTTTT. Residues: CASSARTGMNTGELFF.

This sequence joins TRBV9 and TRBJ2-7, with 8 bases matching TRBD1. Trimming took 2 bases from V and 9 from J; bases not matched to a gene: 10. The CDR3 has 14 amino acids. Germline CDR1 and CDR2: SGDLS and YYNGEE. This CDR3 is CASSVGQGESGQYF. The CDR3 DNA is TGTGCCAGCAGCGTCGGACAGGGCGAGAGTGGGCAGTACTTC.

J is TRBJ2-2 and V is TRBV5-4, with a possible D match to TRBD1 (6 bases). CDR1 SGHNT and CDR2 YYREEE come from the germline V gene (reference sequence). This CDR3 has 16 residues. Trimming left V 3 bases short and J 1 base short, with 13 bases between. For the CDR3, the DNA is TGTGCCAGCAGCTCGACAGGAATAGGGAACACCGGGGAGCTGTTTTTT. Amino acid sequence: CASSSTGIGNTGELFF.

The chain couples TRBV9 to TRBJ2-3; TRBD2 matches at 10 bases. CDR1 is SGDLS and CDR2 is YYNGEE in the germline V gene. The CDR3 runs to 16 residues. After removal of 0 bases from V and 4 bases from J, the junction contained 5 bases not matched to a gene. CDR3 loop: CASSVAGSGGADTQYF. Here the CDR3 DNA reads TGTGCCAGCAGCGTAGCTGGCAGCGGGGGGGCAGATACGCAGTATTTT.

This rearrangement joins TRBV5-1 to TRBJ1-1; no firm D call. CDR1 SGHRS and CDR2 YFSETQ come from the germline V gene. The CDR3 has 15 residues. Trimming took 2 bases from V and 1 from J, leaving 12 bases between them. CDR3 nucleotide sequence: TGCGCCAGCAGCTTACTGGGAGTTCAGAACACTGAAGCTTTCTTT. Amino acids: CASSLLGVQNTEAFF.

The gene calls are TRBV5-1 and TRBJ2-1; 8 bases are a match to TRBD1. The CDR3 contains 15 residues. CDR1 and CDR2 from the germline V gene are SGHRS and YFSETQ. V shed 3 bases and J 6 bases; nucleotides not matched to a gene: 8. The chain's CDR3 is CASSSGTGPLNEQFF. CDR3 DNA: TGCGCCAGCAGCTCCGGGACAGGACCCCTCAATGAGCAGTTCTTC.

V and J are TRBV9 and TRBJ1-2; D gene unclear. With 0 bases removed from V and 7 bases from J, the gap between germline ends came to 10 bases. The CDR3 spans 13 residues. CDR1 and CDR2 (germline): SGDLS, YYNGEE. The CDR3 DNA reads as TGTGCCAGCAGCGTAGTGGGAGCGGGTGGCTACACCTTC. It specifies CASSVVGAGGYTF.

CDR3 DNA sequence: TGCGCCAGCAGCTTGGGGGACTCCGGGGGGGGGACCCAGCATTTT. It translates to CASSLGDSGGGTQHF. The chain employs TRBV5-1 and TRBJ1-5, with a tentative D call TRBD1 (5 bases). V was shortened by 0 bases and J by 11 bases, with 18 bases between the two germline ends. This CDR3 region has 15 residues. Per the germline V gene, CDR1 is SGHRS and CDR2 is YFSETQ. Full variable domain (remainder filled in from reference TRBV5-1 and TRBJ1-5): KAGVTQTPRYLIKTRGQQVTLSCSPISGHRSVSWYQQTPGQGLQFLFEYFSETQRNKGNFPGRFSGRQFSNSRSEMNVSTLELGDSALYLCASSLGDSGGGTQHFGDGTRLSIL.

The V call is TRBV9, the J call TRBJ2-5; TRBD1 is a possible D gene (5 bases). The CDR3 contains 16 residues. Germline V gives CDR1 SGDLS, CDR2 YYNGEE. Trimming pared 4 bases from V and 4 bases from J, leaving 20 bases between. The CDR3 DNA reads TGTGCCAGCAGCTCCCCCCTCGCAGGGTTAGGAGAGACCCAGTACTTC. Translation gives CASSSPLAGLGETQYF.

This rearrangement joins TRBV11-3 to TRBJ2-2, with D perhaps matching TRBD2 (6 bases). The CDR3 extends over 15 amino acids. Germline CDR1 is SGHNT and CDR2 is YENEEA. The ends were cut back, 5 bases at V and 5 bases at J, with 15 bases in the middle. The CDR3 DNA reads as TGTGCCAGCAGCCGTGGGACTGAGGAGACCGGGGAGCTGTTTTTT. Encoded protein: CASSRGTEETGELFF.

The chain employs TRBV5-4 and TRBJ2-5, with D possibly being TRBD1 (7 bases). CDR3 length: 16 amino acids. Trimming removed 4 bases at V and 1 base at J, with 17 bases between. Germline-derived CDR1 and CDR2 are SGHNT and YYREEE (reference sequence). Here the CDR3 reads CASSAGTALIQETQYF. CDR3 nucleotides: TGTGCCAGCAGCGCGGGGACAGCCCTGATCCAAGAGACCCAGTACTTC.